What follows are 4 T cell receptor beta chains derived from one specimen sequenced in a study of regulatory T cells in long-lasting Graves disease. Noted time point: persistent/refractory GD, antithyroid drugs over 5 years with positive TRAb. PBMC-extracted RNA yielded the TCR library. Libraries of TCR beta came from iRepertoire HTBI primers plus Arm-PCR of CDR3 regions. TCRdb redid the calling of the multiplex PCR reads with MiXCR, one entry per CDR3 protein. The repertoire holds hundreds of thousands of distinct CDR3 sequences, with less than 25% as singletons. The sequences come from peripheral blood mononuclear cells (PBMCs), collected when the disease was refractory, from a patient treated with antithyroid drugs. These TCRs come from a female donor with Graves disease.

This clonotype was observed many times. The chain links TRBV7-2 to TRBJ1-1, with unresolved D. V gave up 4 bases and J gave up 5 bases, with 17 bases separating them. This CDR3 region has 15 residues. Germline V CDR1 and CDR2: SGHTA, FQGNSA. The CDR3 loop is CASSSPFSGSTEAFF. The CDR3 region has the DNA TGTGCCAGCAGCTCACCATTTTCCGGGAGTACTGAAGCTTTCTTT.

This clonotype showed up many times. This chain connects TRBV7-3 to TRBJ2-7, with 7 bases that match TRBD2. Germline-derived CDR1 and CDR2 are SGHTA and FQGTGA. The CDR3 runs to 13 residues. V trimming: 0 bases; J trimming: 6 bases; junction bases outside the gene matches: 2. This chain's CDR3 is CASSLTGGSEQYF. DNA of the CDR3: TGTGCCAGCAGCTTAACGGGGGGGAGCGAGCAGTACTTC.

The chain has TRBV7-9 and TRBJ2-5, with TRBD2 matching over 15 bases. After removal of 2 bases from V and 5 bases from J, the junction contained 9 bases not matched to a gene. Germline V gives CDR1 SEHNR, CDR2 FQNEAQ (reference sequence). This CDR3 spans 18 amino acids. The DNA of the CDR3 is TGTGCCAGCAGCTTATTAGGACTAGCGGGAGGGCCTTCGGAGACCCAGTACTTC. The encoded protein is CASSLLGLAGGPSETQYF.

The chain is built from TRBV20-1 and TRBJ2-7, with D unresolved. The CDR3 is 13 residues long. The V gene's germline CDR1 is DFQATT and CDR2 SNEGSKA (reference sequence). V lost 6 bases and J 4 bases, leaving 16 bases between the germline ends. CDR3: CSARFSYAYEQYF. DNA for the CDR3: TGCAGTGCCCGGTTCTCGTATGCGTACGAGCAGTACTTC.